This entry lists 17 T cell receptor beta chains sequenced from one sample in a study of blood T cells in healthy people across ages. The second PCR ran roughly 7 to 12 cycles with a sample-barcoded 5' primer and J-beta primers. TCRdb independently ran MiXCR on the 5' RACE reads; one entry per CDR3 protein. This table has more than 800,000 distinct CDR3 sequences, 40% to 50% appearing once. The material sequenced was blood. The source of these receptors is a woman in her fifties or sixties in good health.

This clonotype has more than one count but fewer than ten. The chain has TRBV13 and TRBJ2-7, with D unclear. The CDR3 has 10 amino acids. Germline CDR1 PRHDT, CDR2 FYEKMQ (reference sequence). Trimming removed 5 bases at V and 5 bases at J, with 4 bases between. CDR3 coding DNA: TGTGCCAGCAGCATTAACGAGCAGTACTTC. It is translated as CASSINEQYF.

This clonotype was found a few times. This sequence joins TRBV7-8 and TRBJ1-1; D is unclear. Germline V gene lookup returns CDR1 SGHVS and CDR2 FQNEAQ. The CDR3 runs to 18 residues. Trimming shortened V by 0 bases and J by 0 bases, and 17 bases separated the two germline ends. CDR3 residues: CASSLALMEFGMNTEAFF. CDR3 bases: TGTGCCAGCAGCTTAGCGTTAATGGAGTTCGGAATGAACACTGAAGCTTTCTTT.

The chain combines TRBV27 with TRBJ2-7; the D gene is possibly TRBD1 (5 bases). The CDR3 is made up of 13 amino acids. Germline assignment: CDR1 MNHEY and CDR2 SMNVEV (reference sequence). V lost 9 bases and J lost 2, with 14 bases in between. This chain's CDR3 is CARSEQGPYEQYF. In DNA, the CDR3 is TGTGCCAGGAGCGAGCAGGGCCCCTACGAGCAGTACTTC.

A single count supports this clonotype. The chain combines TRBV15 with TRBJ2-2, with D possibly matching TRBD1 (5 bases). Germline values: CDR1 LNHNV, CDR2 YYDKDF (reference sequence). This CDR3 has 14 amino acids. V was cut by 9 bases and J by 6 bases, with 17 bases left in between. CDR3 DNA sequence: TGTGCCACGAGTAGCAGGGAAGCCGCCGGGGAGCTGTTTTTT. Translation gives CATSSREAAGELFF.

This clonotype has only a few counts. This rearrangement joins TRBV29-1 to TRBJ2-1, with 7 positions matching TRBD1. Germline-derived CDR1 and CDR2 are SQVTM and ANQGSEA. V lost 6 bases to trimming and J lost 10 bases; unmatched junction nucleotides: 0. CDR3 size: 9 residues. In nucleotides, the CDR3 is TGCAGCGTGGGACAGGAGCAGTTCTTC. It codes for CSVGQEQFF.

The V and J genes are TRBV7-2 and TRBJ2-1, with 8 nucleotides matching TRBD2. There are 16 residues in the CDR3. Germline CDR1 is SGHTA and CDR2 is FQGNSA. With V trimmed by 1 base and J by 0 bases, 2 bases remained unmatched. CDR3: CASSLVAGRSYNEQFF. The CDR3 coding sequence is TGTGCCAGCAGCTTAGTAGCGGGGCGCTCCTACAATGAGCAGTTCTTC.

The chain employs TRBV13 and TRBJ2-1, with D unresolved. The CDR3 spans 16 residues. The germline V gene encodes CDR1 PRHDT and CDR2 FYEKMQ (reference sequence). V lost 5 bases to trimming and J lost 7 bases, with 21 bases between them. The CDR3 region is CASSPRRAEVGNEQFF. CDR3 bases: TGTGCCAGCAGCCCCCGTAGAGCCGAAGTAGGGAATGAGCAGTTCTTC.

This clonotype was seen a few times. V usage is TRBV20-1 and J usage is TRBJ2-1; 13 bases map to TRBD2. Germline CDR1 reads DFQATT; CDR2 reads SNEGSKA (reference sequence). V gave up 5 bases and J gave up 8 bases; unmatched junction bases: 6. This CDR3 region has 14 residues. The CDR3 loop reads CSARTSGSRDEQFF. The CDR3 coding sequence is TGCAGTGCTCGGACTAGCGGGAGTCGGGATGAGCAGTTCTTC.

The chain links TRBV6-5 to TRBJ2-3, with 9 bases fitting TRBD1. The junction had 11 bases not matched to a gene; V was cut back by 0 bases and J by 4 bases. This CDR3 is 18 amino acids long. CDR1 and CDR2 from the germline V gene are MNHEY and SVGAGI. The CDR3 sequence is CASSYSMSTGGASDTQYF. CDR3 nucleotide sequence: TGTGCCAGCAGTTACTCGATGTCTACAGGGGGCGCGTCAGATACGCAGTATTTT.

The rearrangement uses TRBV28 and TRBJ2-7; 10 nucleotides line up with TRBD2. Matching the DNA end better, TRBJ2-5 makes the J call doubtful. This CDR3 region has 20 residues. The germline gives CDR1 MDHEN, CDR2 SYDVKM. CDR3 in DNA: TGTGCCAGCAGTACAGGGTTGTCGGACTGGCTAGCGGGAGAGCCGGAGACCCAGTACTTC. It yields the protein CASSTGLSDWLAGEPETQYF.

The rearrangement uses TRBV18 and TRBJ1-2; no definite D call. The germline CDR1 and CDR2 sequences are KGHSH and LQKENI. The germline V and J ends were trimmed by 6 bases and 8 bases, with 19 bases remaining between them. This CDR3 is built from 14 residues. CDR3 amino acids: CASSVDGLVGGYTF. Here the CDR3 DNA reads TGTGCCAGCTCGGTGGACGGATTAGTCGGGGGCTACACCTTC.

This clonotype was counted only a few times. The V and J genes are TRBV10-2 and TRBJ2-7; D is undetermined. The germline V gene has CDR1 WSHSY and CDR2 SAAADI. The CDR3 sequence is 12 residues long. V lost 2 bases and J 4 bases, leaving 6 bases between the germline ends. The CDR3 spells CASSEDGYEQYF. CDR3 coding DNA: TGCGCCAGCAGTGAGGACGGTTACGAGCAGTACTTC.

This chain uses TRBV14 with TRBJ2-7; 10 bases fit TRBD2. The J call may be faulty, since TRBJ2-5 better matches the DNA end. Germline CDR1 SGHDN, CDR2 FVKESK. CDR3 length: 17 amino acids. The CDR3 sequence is CASSHRLAGVYRETQYF. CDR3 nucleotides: TGTGCCAGCAGCCACCGGCTAGCGGGAGTCTATCGAGAGACCCAGTACTTC.

CDR3 bases: TGCCGTGACCAAGAGACCCAGTACTTC. This sequence encodes CRDQETQYF. The chain links TRBV20-1 to TRBJ2-5; D unresolved. CDR1 DFQATT and CDR2 SNEGSKA come from the germline V gene (reference sequence). The CDR3 totals 9 residues.

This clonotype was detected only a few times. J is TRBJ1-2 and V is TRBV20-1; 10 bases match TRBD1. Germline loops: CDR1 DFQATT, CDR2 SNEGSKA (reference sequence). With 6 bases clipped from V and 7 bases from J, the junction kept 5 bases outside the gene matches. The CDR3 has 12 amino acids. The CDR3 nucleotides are TGCAGTGCCAGCGGGACAGGGGTTGGCTACACCTTC. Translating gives CSASGTGVGYTF.

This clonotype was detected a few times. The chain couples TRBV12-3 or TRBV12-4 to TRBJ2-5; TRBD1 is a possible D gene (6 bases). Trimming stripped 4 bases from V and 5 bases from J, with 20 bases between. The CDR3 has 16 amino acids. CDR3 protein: CASSSRRGTEQETQYF. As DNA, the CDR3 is TGTGCCAGCAGTTCCCGCAGGGGCACAGAACAGGAGACCCAGTACTTC.

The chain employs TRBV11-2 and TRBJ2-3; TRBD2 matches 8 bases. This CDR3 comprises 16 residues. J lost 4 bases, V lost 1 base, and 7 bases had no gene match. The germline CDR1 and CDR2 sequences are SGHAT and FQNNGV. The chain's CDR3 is CASSLVTGGGADTQYF. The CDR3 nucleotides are TGTGCCAGCAGCTTAGTGACGGGAGGGGGTGCAGATACGCAGTATTTT.